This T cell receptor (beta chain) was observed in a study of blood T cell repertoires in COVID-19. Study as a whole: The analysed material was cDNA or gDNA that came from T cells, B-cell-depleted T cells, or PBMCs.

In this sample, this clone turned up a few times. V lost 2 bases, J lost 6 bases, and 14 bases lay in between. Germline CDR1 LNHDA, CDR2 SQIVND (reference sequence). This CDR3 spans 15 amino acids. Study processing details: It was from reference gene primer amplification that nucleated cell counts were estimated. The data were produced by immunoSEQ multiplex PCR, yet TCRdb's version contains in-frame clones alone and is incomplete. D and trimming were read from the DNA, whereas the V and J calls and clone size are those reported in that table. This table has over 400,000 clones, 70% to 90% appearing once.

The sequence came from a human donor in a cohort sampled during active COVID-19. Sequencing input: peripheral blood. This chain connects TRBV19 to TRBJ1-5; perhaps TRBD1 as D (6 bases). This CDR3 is CASSIPGELGQPQHF. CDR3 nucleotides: TGTGCCAGTAGTATACCAGGGGAGCTCGGTCAGCCCCAGCATTTT.